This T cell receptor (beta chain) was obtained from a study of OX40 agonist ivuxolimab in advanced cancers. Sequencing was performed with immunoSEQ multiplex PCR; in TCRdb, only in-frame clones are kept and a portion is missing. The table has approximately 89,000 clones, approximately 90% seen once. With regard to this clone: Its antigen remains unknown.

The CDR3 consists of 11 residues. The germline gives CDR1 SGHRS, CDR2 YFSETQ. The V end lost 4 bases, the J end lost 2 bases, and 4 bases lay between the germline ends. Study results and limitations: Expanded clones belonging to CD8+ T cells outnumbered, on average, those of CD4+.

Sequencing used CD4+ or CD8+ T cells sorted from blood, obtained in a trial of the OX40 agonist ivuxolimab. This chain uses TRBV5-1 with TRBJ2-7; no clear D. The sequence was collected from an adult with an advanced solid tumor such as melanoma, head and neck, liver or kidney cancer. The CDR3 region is CASSQAYEQYF. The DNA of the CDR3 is TGCGCCAGCAGCCAAGCCTACGAGCAGTACTTC. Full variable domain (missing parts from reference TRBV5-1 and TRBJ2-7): KAGVTQTPRYLIKTRGQQVTLSCSPISGHRSVSWYQQTPGQGLQFLFEYFSETQRNKGNFPGRFSGRQFSNSRSEMNVSTLELGDSALYLCASSQAYEQYFGPGTRLTVT.